Shown below are 20 T cell receptor beta chains from a single sample sequenced in a study of post-analysis software for immune sequencing data. Every TCR beta cDNA library bore unique molecular identifiers. Via MiXCR, TCRdb re-called the PCR reads, giving one row per CDR3 protein. The table records 740,000 or so distinct CDR3 sequences, about 57% of them present only once. Notes on the study in general: The five TRBV segments detected at higher frequency in patients than in controls included TRBV5-6, TRBV5-1 and TRBV20-1.

These receptors' antigens are unknown. Sequencing was performed on blood. These receptors were obtained from a girl aged 10-17 years with multiple sclerosis.

The V gene is TRBV4-1, the J gene TRBJ2-7; 7 nucleotides agree with TRBD1. Trimming removed 3 bases from V and 3 bases from J; junction bases left unmatched: 11. The CDR3 is 16 residues long. Per the germline V gene, CDR1 is MGHRA and CDR2 is YSYEKL. The CDR3 DNA reads TGCGCCAGCAGCCACGACCGGGACAGCCTCTACTACGAGCAGTACTTC. Translated, it gives CASSHDRDSLYYEQYF.

The V and J genes are TRBV7-3 and TRBJ2-3; 9 positions agree with TRBD2. CDR1 is SGHTA and CDR2 is FQGTGA in the germline V gene. CDR3 length: 15 residues. J was trimmed by 4 bases and V by 5 bases; bases with no gene match: 7. As DNA, the CDR3 is TGTGCCAGCAGCGTAAGCGGGGGGAAGTCAGATACGCAGTATTTT. The encoded protein is CASSVSGGKSDTQYF.

This clonotype was seen a few times. The chain joins TRBV12-3 or TRBV12-4 to TRBJ2-7; the match to TRBD2 covers 7 bases. J was trimmed by 3 bases and V by 5 bases; bases with no gene match: 4. CDR3 size: 13 residues. CDR3 coding DNA: TGTGCCAGCAGTCCGACTAGCAACTACGAGCAGTACTTC. This codes for CASSPTSNYEQYF.

The chain couples TRBV6-6 to TRBJ1-2; D perhaps matches TRBD1 (6 bases). V lost 0 bases to trimming and J lost 3 bases, with 14 bases between them. This CDR3 spans 16 amino acids. Germline V gene data show CDR1 as MNHNY and CDR2 as SVGAGI (reference sequence). In DNA, the CDR3 is TGTGCCAGCAGTTACTCGGCGGGGGGCGCCGACTATGGCTACACCTTC. Its protein is CASSYSAGGADYGYTF.

The rearrangement links TRBV25-1 to TRBJ2-7; 14 nucleotides align to TRBD2. CDR1 is MGHDK, CDR2 SYGVNS, per germline. The CDR3 extends over 13 amino acids. With 8 bases clipped from V and 4 bases from J, the junction kept 1 base outside the gene matches. The CDR3 loop reads CASGLAGGYEQYF. Here the CDR3 DNA reads TGTGCCAGCGGACTAGCGGGAGGTTACGAGCAGTACTTC.

The chain couples TRBV4-1 to TRBJ2-3, with 7 bases lining up with TRBD2. This CDR3 is 18 amino acids long. The germline V gene encodes CDR1 MGHRA and CDR2 YSYEKL. Trimming cost V 1 base and J 0 bases; bases outside gene matches: 10. The DNA of the CDR3 is TGCGCCAGCAGCCAAGCCGGGGGGACCTTCGATAGCACAGATACGCAGTATTTT. This codes for CASSQAGGTFDSTDTQYF.

The chain uses TRBV20-1 and TRBJ2-5, with 11 nucleotides matching TRBD2. CDR3 length: 13 residues. The ends lost 4 bases at V and 7 bases at J; junction bases unmatched: 5. The V gene's germline CDR1 is DFQATT and CDR2 SNEGSKA (reference sequence). CDR3 region: CSATGLAAGTQYF. In nucleotides, the CDR3 is TGCAGTGCTACGGGACTAGCGGCGGGGACCCAGTACTTC.

The chain links TRBV29-1 to TRBJ1-1, with TRBD1 as a possible D gene (6 bases). Germline CDR1 SQVTM, CDR2 ANQGSEA. Trimming left V 4 bases short and J 1 base short, with 13 bases between. The CDR3 has 14 amino acids. Here the CDR3 reads CSVAKARGNTEAFF. The CDR3 DNA is TGCAGCGTTGCAAAAGCCAGGGGGAACACTGAAGCTTTCTTT.

The chain uses TRBV9 and TRBJ2-1, with TRBD2 matching over 11 bases. The CDR3 extends over 15 amino acids. V trimming: 0 bases; J trimming: 8 bases; junction bases outside the gene matches: 4. The germline V gene has CDR1 SGDLS and CDR2 YYNGEE. As DNA, the CDR3 is TGTGCCAGCAGCGTAGGACTAGCGGGACTCCATGAGCAGTTCTTC. This gives the protein CASSVGLAGLHEQFF.

Comment on this clonotype: A much larger clone lies a single base off, so this may be a read error. This chain uses TRBV9 with TRBJ2-7; D not certain. Germline CDR1 and CDR2: SGDLS and YYNGEE. This CDR3 comprises 15 residues. CDR3 sequence reads: CASSVALGLNYGQYF. The CDR3 nucleotides are TGTGCCAGCAGCGTAGCCTTAGGGCTAAACTACGGGCAGTACTTC.

This CDR3 reads CASNLLAGGDNEQFF. The CDR3 coding sequence is TGTGCCAGCAACTTACTAGCGGGAGGTGATAATGAGCAGTTCTTC. The chain links TRBV12-3 or TRBV12-4 to TRBJ2-1, with TRBD2 matching over 12 bases. The CDR3 is made up of 15 amino acids. With V trimmed by 7 bases and J by 7 bases, 8 bases remained unmatched.

The chain recombines TRBV10-3 with TRBJ2-3; perhaps TRBD2 as D (5 bases). V lost 7 bases to trimming and J lost 3 bases, with 17 bases between them. Germline CDR1 is ENHRY and CDR2 is SYGVKD. There are 15 residues in the CDR3. CDR3 nucleotides: TGTGCCATCACTAACCCCAGCGGTAGGACAGATACGCAGTATTTT. It yields the protein CAITNPSGRTDTQYF.

The chain is built from TRBV2 and TRBJ2-4; no clear D. The DNA end is more similar to TRBJ2-7, so the J call may be wrong. Germline CDR1 SNHLY, CDR2 FYNNEI. CDR3 size: 13 residues. This CDR3 is CASSESVGYEQYF. CDR3 bases: TGTGCCAGCAGTGAATCAGTGGGCTACGAGCAGTACTTC.

The chain uses TRBV20-1 and TRBJ2-4, with a weak D call TRBD1 (6 bases). V shed 0 bases and J shed 0 bases, with 15 bases lying between them. The CDR3 extends over 17 amino acids. CDR1 DFQATT and CDR2 SNEGSKA come from the germline V gene (reference sequence). CDR3 sequence: CSARDSGPTGAKNIQYF. DNA of the CDR3: TGCAGTGCTAGAGATTCGGGGCCGACAGGAGCCAAAAACATTCAGTACTTC.

V gene TRBV12-3 or TRBV12-4 combines with J gene TRBJ1-1, with D unclear. V was trimmed by 6 bases and J by 1 base, leaving 15 bases between them. The CDR3 consists of 15 residues. The CDR3 here is CASSPLGPPNTEAFF. The CDR3 nucleotides read TGTGCCAGCAGCCCCCTTGGGCCCCCGAACACTGAAGCTTTCTTT.

V and J are TRBV5-1 and TRBJ1-1, with 7 bases matching TRBD1. Per germline, CDR1 SGHRS and CDR2 YFSETQ. The trim removed 0 bases at V and 5 bases at J, leaving 7 bases unmatched. The length of the CDR3 is 15 residues. The CDR3: CASSLAVQGGTEAFF. The CDR3 nucleotides are TGCGCCAGCAGCTTGGCAGTCCAGGGGGGTACTGAAGCTTTCTTT. Full variable domain (remainder filled in from reference TRBV5-1 and TRBJ1-1): KAGVTQTPRYLIKTRGQQVTLSCSPISGHRSVSWYQQTPGQGLQFLFEYFSETQRNKGNFPGRFSGRQFSNSRSEMNVSTLELGDSALYLCASSLAVQGGTEAFFGQGTRLTVV.

This clonotype was observed a few times. This sequence joins TRBV5-1 and TRBJ2-3; D not resolved. Germline-derived CDR1 and CDR2 are SGHRS and YFSETQ. V gave up 0 bases and J gave up 5 bases, with 13 bases separating them. This CDR3 is built from 15 residues. CDR3 in amino acids: CASSLGTAIIDTQYF. The CDR3 nucleotides are TGCGCCAGCAGCTTGGGGACCGCCATAATAGATACGCAGTATTTT.

Here the CDR3 reads CAIQDQLGTYEQYF. The CDR3 DNA reads TGTGCCATTCAGGACCAACTCGGCACCTACGAGCAGTACTTC. The rearrangement uses TRBV10-3 and TRBJ2-7; D gene unclear. The CDR3 has 14 amino acids. CDR1 and CDR2 from the germline V gene are ENHRY and SYGVKD. The germline V and J ends were trimmed by 9 bases and 2 bases, with 17 bases remaining between them.

The chain recombines TRBV6-5 with TRBJ2-1; TRBD1 matches at 9 bases. The CDR3 has 16 residues. Germline-derived CDR1 and CDR2 are MNHEY and SVGAGI. Unmatched junction bases numbered 10, after V lost 6 bases and J lost 4 bases. CDR3 nucleotide sequence: TGTGCCAGCAGCCCCGGGACAGGGACGGTATACAATGAGCAGTTCTTC. It yields the protein CASSPGTGTVYNEQFF.

This clonotype was found a few times. The chain joins TRBV7-2 to TRBJ1-2; 7 positions agree with TRBD1. Germline V gene sequence: CDR1 SGHTA, CDR2 FQGNSA. The CDR3 sequence is 13 residues long. The V gene end was trimmed by 3 bases and the J gene end by 7 bases; junction bases not matched to a gene: 5. CDR3 bases: TGTGCCAGCAGCTTCCGACAGGGCCGTGGCTACACCTTC. As protein: CASSFRQGRGYTF.